This T cell receptor (beta chain) was recorded in a study of T cells in localized non-small cell lung cancer. Study-wide findings and caveats: The study detected a median roughly 56 of the top 100 tumor clones in adjacent lung. Uninvolved adjacent lung showed peak T cell clonality, exceeding tumor. Only one tumor region went through sequencing, so heterogeneity may still be there. Prolonged overall survival went with higher T cell density in the blood.

As to this clone: Its antigen is undetermined.

This CDR3 has 16 residues. Germline-derived CDR1 and CDR2 are SNHLY and FYNNEI. V shed 7 bases and J shed 7 bases, with 22 bases lying between them. Here immunoSEQ multiplex PCR was the method, and the copy in TCRdb shows in-frame clones only, minus some. The repertoire consists of about 31,000 clones, with 90% to 95% occurring once and the leading ten covering 0.65% to 0.85%. The sample consisted of peripheral blood, taken before any cancer treatment. The sequence was collected from a woman aged 35 to 70 with stage I lung adenocarcinoma. The rearrangement uses TRBV2 and TRBJ1-4; D ambiguous. The CDR3 region has the DNA TGTGCCAGCATGGGAGGCGGCACCACTGGTGGTGAAAAACTGTTTTTT. Protein: CASMGGGTTGGEKLFF.